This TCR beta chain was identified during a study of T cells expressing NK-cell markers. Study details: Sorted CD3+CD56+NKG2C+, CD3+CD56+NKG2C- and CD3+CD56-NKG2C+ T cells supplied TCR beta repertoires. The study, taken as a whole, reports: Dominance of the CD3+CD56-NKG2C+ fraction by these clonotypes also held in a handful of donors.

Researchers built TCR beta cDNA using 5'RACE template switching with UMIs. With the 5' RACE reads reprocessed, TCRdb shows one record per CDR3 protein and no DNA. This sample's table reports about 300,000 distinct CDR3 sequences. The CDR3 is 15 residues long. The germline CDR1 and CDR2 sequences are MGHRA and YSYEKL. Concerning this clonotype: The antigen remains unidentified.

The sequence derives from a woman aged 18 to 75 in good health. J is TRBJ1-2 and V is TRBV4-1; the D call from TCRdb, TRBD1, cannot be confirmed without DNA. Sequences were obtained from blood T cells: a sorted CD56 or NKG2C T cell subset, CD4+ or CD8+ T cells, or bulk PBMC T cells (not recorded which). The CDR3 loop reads CASSQGRGGNYGYTF.